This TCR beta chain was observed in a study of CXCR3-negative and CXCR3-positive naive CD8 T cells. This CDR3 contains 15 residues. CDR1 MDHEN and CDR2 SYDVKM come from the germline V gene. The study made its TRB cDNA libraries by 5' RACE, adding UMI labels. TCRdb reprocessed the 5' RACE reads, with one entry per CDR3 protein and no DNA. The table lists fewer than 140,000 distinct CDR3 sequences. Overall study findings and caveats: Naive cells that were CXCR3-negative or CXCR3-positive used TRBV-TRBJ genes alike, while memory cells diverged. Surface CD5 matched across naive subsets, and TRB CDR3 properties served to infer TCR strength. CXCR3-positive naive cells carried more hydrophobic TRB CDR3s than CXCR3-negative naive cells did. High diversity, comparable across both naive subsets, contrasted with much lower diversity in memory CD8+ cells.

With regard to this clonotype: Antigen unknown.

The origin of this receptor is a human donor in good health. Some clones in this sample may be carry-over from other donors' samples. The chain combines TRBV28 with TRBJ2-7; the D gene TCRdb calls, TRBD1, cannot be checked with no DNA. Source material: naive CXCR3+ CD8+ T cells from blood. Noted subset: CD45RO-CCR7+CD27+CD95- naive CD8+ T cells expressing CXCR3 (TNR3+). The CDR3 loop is CASSSWDRGSYEQYF.